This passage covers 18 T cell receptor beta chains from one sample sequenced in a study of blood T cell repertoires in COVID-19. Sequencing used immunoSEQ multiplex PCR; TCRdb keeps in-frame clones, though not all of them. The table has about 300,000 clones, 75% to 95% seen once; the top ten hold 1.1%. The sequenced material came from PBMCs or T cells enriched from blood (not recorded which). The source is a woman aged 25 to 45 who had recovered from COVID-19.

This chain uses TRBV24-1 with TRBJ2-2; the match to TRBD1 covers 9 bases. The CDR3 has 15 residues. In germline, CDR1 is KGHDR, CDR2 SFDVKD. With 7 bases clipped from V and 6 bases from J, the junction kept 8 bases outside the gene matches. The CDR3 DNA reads TGTGCCACCAGCCCCGGGACAGGGCTTGCCGGGGAGCTGTTTTTT. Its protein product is CATSPGTGLAGELFF.

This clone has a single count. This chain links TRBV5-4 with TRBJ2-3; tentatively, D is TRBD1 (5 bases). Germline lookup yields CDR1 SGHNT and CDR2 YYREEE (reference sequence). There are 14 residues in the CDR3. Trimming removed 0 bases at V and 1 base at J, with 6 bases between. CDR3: CASSLARGTDTQYF. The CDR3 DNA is TGTGCCAGCAGCTTGGCCAGGGGCACAGATACGCAGTATTTT.

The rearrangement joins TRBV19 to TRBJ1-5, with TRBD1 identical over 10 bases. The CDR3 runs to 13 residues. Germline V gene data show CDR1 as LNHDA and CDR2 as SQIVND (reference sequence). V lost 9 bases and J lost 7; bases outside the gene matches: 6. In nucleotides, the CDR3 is TGTGCCAGCCGCCGGACAGGGGGGCAGCCCCAGCATTTT. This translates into CASRRTGGQPQHF.

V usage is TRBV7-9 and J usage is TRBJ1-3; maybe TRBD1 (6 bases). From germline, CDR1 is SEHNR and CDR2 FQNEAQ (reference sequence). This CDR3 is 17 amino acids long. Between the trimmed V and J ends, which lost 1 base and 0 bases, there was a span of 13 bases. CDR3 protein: CASSLDRAINSGNTIYF. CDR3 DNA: TGTGCCAGCAGCTTAGACAGGGCCATTAACTCTGGAAACACCATATATTTT.

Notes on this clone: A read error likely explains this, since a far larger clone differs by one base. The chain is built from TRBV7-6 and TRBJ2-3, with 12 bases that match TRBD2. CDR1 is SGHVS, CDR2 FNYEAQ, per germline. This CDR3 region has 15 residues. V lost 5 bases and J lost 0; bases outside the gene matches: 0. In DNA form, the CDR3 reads TGTGCCAGCAGCGGGACTAGCGGGAGCACAGATACGCAGTATTTT. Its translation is CASSGTSGSTDTQYF.

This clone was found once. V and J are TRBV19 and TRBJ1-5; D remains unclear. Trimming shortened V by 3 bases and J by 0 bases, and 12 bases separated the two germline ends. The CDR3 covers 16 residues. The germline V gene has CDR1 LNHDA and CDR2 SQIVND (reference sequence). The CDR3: CASSMEGGYSNQPQHF. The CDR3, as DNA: TGTGCCAGTAGTATGGAGGGCGGATATAGCAATCAGCCCCAGCATTTT.

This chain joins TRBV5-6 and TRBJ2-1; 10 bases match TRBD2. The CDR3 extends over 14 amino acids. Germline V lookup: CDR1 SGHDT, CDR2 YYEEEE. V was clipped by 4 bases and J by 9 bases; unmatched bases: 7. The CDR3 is CASSTLAGTVEQFF. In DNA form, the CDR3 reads TGTGCCAGCAGCACACTAGCGGGAACCGTTGAGCAGTTCTTC.

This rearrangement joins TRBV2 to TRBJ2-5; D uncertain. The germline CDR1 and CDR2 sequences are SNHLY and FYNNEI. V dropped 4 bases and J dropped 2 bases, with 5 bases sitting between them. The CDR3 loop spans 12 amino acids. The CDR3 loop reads CASSALQETQYF. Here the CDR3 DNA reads TGTGCCAGCAGTGCCCTGCAAGAGACCCAGTACTTC.

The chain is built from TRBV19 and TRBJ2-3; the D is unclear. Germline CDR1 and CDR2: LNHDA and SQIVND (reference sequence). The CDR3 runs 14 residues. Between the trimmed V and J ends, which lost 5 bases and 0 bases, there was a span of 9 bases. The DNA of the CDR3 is TGTGCCAGTAGTGCGACAACTAGCACAGATACGCAGTATTTT. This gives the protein CASSATTSTDTQYF.

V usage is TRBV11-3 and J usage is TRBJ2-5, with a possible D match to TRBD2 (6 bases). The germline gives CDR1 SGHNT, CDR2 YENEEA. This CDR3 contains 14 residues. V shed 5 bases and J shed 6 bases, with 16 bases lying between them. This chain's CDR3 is CASSTRTSSKTQYF. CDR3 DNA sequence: TGTGCCAGCAGCACAAGAACTAGCAGTAAGACCCAGTACTTC. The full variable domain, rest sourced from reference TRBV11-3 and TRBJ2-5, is EAGVVQSPRYKIIEKKQPVAFWCNPISGHNTLYWYLQNLGQGPELLIRYENEEAVDDSQLPKDRFSAERLKGVDSTLKIQPAELGDSAVYLCASSTRTSSKTQYFGPGTRLLVL.

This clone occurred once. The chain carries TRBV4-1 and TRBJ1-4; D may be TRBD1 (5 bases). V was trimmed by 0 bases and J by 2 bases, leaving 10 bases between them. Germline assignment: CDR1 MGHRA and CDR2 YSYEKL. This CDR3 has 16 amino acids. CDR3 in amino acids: CASSQDGAGTNEKLFF. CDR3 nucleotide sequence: TGCGCCAGCAGCCAAGATGGGGCAGGGACTAATGAAAAACTGTTTTTT.

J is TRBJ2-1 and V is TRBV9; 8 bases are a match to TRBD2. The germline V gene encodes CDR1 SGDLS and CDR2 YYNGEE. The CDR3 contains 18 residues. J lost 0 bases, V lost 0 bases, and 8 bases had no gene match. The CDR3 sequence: CASSVAEGSGSSYNEQFF. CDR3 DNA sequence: TGTGCCAGCAGCGTAGCCGAAGGAAGCGGGAGCTCCTACAATGAGCAGTTCTTC. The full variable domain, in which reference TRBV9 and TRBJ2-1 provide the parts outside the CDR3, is DSGVTQTPKHLITATGQRVTLRCSPRSGDLSVYWYQQSLDQGLQFLIQYYNGEERAKGNILERFSAQQFPDLHSELNLSSLELGDSALYFCASSVAEGSGSSYNEQFFGPGTRLTVL.

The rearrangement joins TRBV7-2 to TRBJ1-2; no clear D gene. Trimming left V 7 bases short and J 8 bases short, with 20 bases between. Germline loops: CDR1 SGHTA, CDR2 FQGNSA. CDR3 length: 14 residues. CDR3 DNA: TGTGCCAGCACCTCGTCCTTCTCGGGGAGAGGCTACACCTTC. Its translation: CASTSSFSGRGYTF.

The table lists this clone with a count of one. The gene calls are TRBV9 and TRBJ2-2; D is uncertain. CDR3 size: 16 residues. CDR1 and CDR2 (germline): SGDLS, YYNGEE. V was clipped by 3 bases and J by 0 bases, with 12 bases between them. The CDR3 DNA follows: TGTGCCAGCAGCGACCGCTACCTCGCGAACACCGGGGAGCTGTTTTTT. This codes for CASSDRYLANTGELFF.

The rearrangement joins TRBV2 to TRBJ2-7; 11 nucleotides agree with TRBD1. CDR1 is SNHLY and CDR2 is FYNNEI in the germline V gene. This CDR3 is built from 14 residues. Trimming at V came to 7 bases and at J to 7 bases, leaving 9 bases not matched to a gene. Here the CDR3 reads CASNTGQGAEEQYF. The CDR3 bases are TGTGCCAGCAATACCGGACAGGGGGCTGAAGAGCAGTACTTC. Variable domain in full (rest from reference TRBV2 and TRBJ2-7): EPEVTQTPSHQVTQMGQEVILRCVPISNHLYFYWYRQILGQKVEFLVSFYNNEISEKSEIFDDQFSVERPDGSNFTLKIRSTKLEDSAMYFCASNTGQGAEEQYFGPGTRLTVT.

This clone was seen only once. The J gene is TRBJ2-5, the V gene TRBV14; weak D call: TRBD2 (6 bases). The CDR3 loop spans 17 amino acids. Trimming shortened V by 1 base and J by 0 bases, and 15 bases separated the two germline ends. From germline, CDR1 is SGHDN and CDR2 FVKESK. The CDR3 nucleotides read TGTGCCAGCAGCCAAGTGAGACGGGGGTCGTACCAAGAGACCCAGTACTTC. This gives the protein CASSQVRRGSYQETQYF.

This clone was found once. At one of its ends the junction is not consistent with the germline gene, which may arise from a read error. This chain's CDR3 is CASSSAGGPNNEQFF. The CDR3 DNA sequence: TGTGCTAGCAGCTCAGCGGGAGGCCCAAACAATGAGCAGTTCTTC. This chain links TRBV7-7 with TRBJ2-1; TRBD2 matches 9 bases. This CDR3 has 15 amino acids. The germline CDR1 and CDR2 sequences are SSHAT and FNYEAQ (reference sequence).

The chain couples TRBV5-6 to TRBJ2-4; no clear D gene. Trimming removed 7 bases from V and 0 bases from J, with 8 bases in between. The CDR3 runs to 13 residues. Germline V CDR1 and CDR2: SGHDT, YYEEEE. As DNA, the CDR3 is TGTGCCAGCGGCACAGTAGCCAAAAACATTCAGTACTTC. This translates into CASGTVAKNIQYF.